This T cell receptor (beta chain) was captured in a study of T-cell memory formation after mild COVID-19. For the study at large: The two donors had largely donor-specific TCR clusters. Study observations and caveats: Whether second-wave clones peaking at day 37 were SARS-CoV-2 specific went unconfirmed.

Concerning this clonotype: Its antigen remains unknown.

A 5'RACE reaction primed in the constant segment made cDNA libraries of TCR alpha and TCR beta, and these carried sample barcodes and UMIs. TCRdb reprocessed the 5' RACE reads via MiXCR and lists one record per CDR3 protein. The sample has approximately 290,000 distinct CDR3 sequences; approximately 19% are singletons. Sequenced: PBMCs or a T cell subset sorted from them (not recorded which). The receptor comes from a young man who had mild COVID-19 (a few samples of this study predate the infection). Cell type and time point are not known.

The CDR3 region has the DNA TGTGCCAGCAGCTTAGTTCCCAGGGGAGGCACTGAAGCTTTCTTT. Its protein is CASSLVPRGGTEAFF. V is TRBV7-8 and J is TRBJ1-1; a possible D gene is TRBD1 (6 bases). V lost 1 base, J lost 4 bases, and 13 bases lay in between. The germline V gene has CDR1 SGHVS and CDR2 FQNEAQ. There are 15 residues in the CDR3.